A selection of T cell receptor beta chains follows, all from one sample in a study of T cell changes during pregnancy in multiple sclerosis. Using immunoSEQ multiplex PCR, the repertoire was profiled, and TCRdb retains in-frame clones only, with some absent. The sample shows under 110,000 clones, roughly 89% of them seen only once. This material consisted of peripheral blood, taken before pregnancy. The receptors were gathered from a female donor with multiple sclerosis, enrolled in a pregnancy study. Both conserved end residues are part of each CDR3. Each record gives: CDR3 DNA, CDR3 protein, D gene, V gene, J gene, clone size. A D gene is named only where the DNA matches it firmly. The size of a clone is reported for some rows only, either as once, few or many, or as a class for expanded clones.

TGTGCCAGCAGTTTGGCCAGCGGGAGGGGCACCGGGGAGCTGTTTTTT	CASSLASGRGTGELFF	TRBD2	TRBV27	TRBJ2-2	once
TGTGCCAGCAGCTTGGCCATCGGGGAGCTGTTTTTT	CASSLAIGELFF	NA	TRBV5-6	TRBJ2-2	NA
TGTGCCAGCAGTCCCCTGACCGGGGAGCTGTTTTTT	CASSPLTGELFF	NA	TRBV27	TRBJ2-2	NA
TGCGCCAGCAGCGAAGAGGGCCGAAGCTATGGCTACACCTTC	CASSEEGRSYGYTF	NA	TRBV5-1	TRBJ1-2	NA
TGTGCCAGCAGACTACGACCCAATGGCTACACCTTC	CASRLRPNGYTF	NA	TRBV6-1	TRBJ1-2	NA
TGTGCCAGCAGACCCCGACTAGCGCGGCCCGTCATTGAGCAGTACTTC	CASRPRLARPVIEQYF	TRBD2	TRBV7-3	TRBJ2-7	NA
TGTGCCAGCAGCCAAGGGACAGGGTACACTGAAGCTTTCTTT	CASSQGTGYTEAFF	TRBD1	TRBV16	TRBJ1-1	NA
TGTGCCAGCTCTGCCGCATCTATGAACACTGAAGCTTTCTTT	CASSAASMNTEAFF	NA	TRBV18	TRBJ1-1	NA
TGCGCCAGCAGCCAAGATCTTAGAGGGAGTCGCTACGAGCAGTACTTC	CASSQDLRGSRYEQYF	NA	TRBV4-3	TRBJ2-7	NA
TGTGCCAGTAGAAGTACTGGACAGGGGATCGTCAACGAGCAGTACTTC	CASRSTGQGIVNEQYF	TRBD1	TRBV19	TRBJ2-7	NA
TGTGCCAGCAGCTTAGGACTAGCGGGGGTTATAGATACGCAGTATTTT	CASSLGLAGVIDTQYF	TRBD2	TRBV11-2	TRBJ2-3	NA
TGTGCCAGCAGCTCTTGGACAGCCCAAGAGACCCAGTACTTC	CASSSWTAQETQYF	NA	TRBV5-4	TRBJ2-5	NA
TGTGCCAGTAGTATCCAAACAGGGGTTAGGGAGACCCAGTACTTC	CASSIQTGVRETQYF	TRBD1	TRBV19	TRBJ2-5	NA
TGTGCCAGCAGATCCGACTCAAGGAGAGGCTATGGCTACACCTTC	CASRSDSRRGYGYTF	NA	TRBV2	TRBJ1-2	NA
TGCAGCGTCGCAACATCGTCCTATGGCTACACCTTC	CSVATSSYGYTF	NA	TRBV29-1	TRBJ1-2	few
TGTGCCAGCAGGACAGGGGGAAACAACTACGAGCAGTACTTC	CASRTGGNNYEQYF	TRBD1	TRBV6-4	TRBJ2-7	NA
TGTGCCAGCAGCGGGAGGGCCTACAATGAGCAGTTCTTC	CASSGRAYNEQFF	TRBD2	TRBV11-2	TRBJ2-1	NA
TGCGCCAGCAGCCAAGAGGCTAGCGGGGGGGCAGATACGCAGTATTTT	CASSQEASGGADTQYF	TRBD2	TRBV4-1	TRBJ2-3	NA
TGTGCCAGCAGCCAAGGTACAGGGGTTAATTCACCCCTCCACTTT	CASSQGTGVNSPLHF	TRBD1	TRBV14	TRBJ1-6	few
TGCAGCTTTCTAAGGGGGGACAGCGGCAATGAGCAGTTCTTC	CSFLRGDSGNEQFF	NA	TRBV29-1	TRBJ2-1	NA
TGTGCCAGCAGTTCCCCTCAGGGGACCTATGGCTACACCTTC	CASSSPQGTYGYTF	NA	TRBV28	TRBJ1-2	NA
TGTGCCAGCAGCGCCCAGACAGGGTCCGAGACCCAGTACTTC	CASSAQTGSETQYF	TRBD1	TRBV7-2	TRBJ2-5	NA
TGTGCCAGCAGCTTAGTGGGCGGGACCGAGCAGTTCTTC	CASSLVGGTEQFF	NA	TRBV7-2	TRBJ2-1	once
TGCGCCAGCAGCTTACAACAGGGGGCCAAAAACATTCAGTACTTC	CASSLQQGAKNIQYF	TRBD1	TRBV5-1	TRBJ2-4	once
TGTGCCAGCAGCTTAGGGACAGGGGGCAATGATGAAGAACTGTTTTTT	CASSLGTGGNDEELFF	TRBD1	TRBV7-9	TRBJ1-4	NA
TGTGCTAGCAGCTTAACAGGGAACACCGGGGAGCTGTTTTTT	CASSLTGNTGELFF	NA	TRBV7-7	TRBJ2-2	NA
TGTGCCAGCCGACTAGCGGGGGAGTACAATGAGCAGTTCTTC	CASRLAGEYNEQFF	TRBD2	TRBV6-5	TRBJ2-1	NA
TGCGCCAGCAGCCAAGATAGCGGGGGAAGTCAGCCCCAGCATTTT	CASSQDSGGSQPQHF	NA	TRBV4-3	TRBJ1-5	once
TGTGCCAGCAGCTTAATGGCAGCGGGAGCGAGCGGGGGCAATGAGCAGTTCTTC	CASSLMAAGASGGNEQFF	TRBD2	TRBV7-3	TRBJ2-1	NA
TGTGCCAGCAGCTTTTTAGGGGGTGGGGGCAACAATGAGCAGTTCTTC	CASSFLGGGGNNEQFF	NA	TRBV5-5	TRBJ2-1	NA
TGCAGCGTTGAGCTTAGCGAGACGGTCTACAATGAGCAGTTCTTC	CSVELSETVYNEQFF	NA	TRBV29-1	TRBJ2-1	NA
TGTGCCAGTAGTATGATCAGGGGGCAAGGCGGGGAGCTGTTTTTT	CASSMIRGQGGELFF	TRBD1	TRBV19	TRBJ2-2	NA